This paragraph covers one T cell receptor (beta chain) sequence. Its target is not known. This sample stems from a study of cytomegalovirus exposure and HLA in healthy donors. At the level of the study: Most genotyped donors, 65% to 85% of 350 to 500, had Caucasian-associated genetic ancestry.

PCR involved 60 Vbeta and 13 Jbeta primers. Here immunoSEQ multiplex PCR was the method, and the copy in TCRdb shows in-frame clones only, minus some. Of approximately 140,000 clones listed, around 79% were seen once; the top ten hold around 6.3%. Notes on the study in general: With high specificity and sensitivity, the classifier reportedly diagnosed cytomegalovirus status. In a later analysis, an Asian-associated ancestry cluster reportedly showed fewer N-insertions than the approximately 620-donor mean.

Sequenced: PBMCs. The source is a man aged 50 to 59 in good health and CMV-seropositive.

The CDR3 loop is CASSLGTGAGEKLFF. In nucleotides, the CDR3 is TGCGCCAGCAGCCTAGGGACAGGGGCCGGAGAAAAACTGTTTTTT. The chain carries TRBV5-1 and TRBJ1-4, with 10 bases aligning to TRBD1. In germline, CDR1 is SGHRS, CDR2 YFSETQ. CDR3 length equals 15 residues. Unmatched junction bases numbered 8, after V lost 4 bases and J lost 8 bases.